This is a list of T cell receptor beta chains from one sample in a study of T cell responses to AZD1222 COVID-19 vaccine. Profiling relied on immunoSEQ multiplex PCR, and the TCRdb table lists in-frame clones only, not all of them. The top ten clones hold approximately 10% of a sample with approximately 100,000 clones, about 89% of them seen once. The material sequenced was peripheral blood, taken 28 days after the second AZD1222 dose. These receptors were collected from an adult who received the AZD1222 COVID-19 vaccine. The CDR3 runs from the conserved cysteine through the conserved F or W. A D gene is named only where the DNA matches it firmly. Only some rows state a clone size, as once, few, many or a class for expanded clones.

CASSLRGAREAFF TGTGCCAGCAGTCTCCGTGGGGCGCGTGAAGCTTTCTTT . TRBJ1-1 TRBV27 .
CASSLGPTSGKPYNEQFF TGTGCCAGCAGTTTAGGCCCGACTAGCGGGAAACCCTACAATGAGCAGTTCTTC . TRBJ2-1 TRBV27 TRBD2
CATSDAGRYEQFF TGTGCCACCAGTGACGCCGGACGATATGAGCAGTTCTTC . TRBJ2-1 TRBV24-1 .
CASSYPGRGRNSPLHF TGTGCCAGCAGCTACCCCGGGAGGGGGCGTAATTCACCCCTCCACTTT . TRBJ1-6 TRBV11-2 TRBD1
CASSFVDSNQPQHF TGTGCCAGCAGTTTCGTGGATAGCAATCAGCCCCAGCATTTT once TRBJ1-5 TRBV28 .
CASSLGQGAIPLHF TGTGCCAGCAGTTTGGGACAGGGGGCTATACCCCTCCACTTT few TRBJ1-6 TRBV27 TRBD1
CAISARGQGETQYF TGTGCCATCAGTGCCCGGGGACAGGGAGAGACCCAGTACTTC . TRBJ2-5 TRBV10-3 TRBD1
CASSPRSLLSTDTQYF TGTGCCAGCAGTCCCCGATCGCTTCTAAGCACAGATACGCAGTATTTT . TRBJ2-3 TRBV27 .
CASSFRGGLGGYTF TGTGCCAGCAGTTTCCGGGGGGGATTGGGCGGCTACACCTTC . TRBJ1-2 TRBV27 .
CASSEGQGGQYTEAFF TGTGCCAGCAGTGAAGGACAGGGGGGTCAATACACTGAAGCTTTCTTT . TRBJ1-1 TRBV28 TRBD1
CASSTRRVDGYTF TGTGCCAGTAGTACCCGCAGGGTCGATGGCTACACCTTC . TRBJ1-2 TRBV19 .
CASRSLGEPQETQYF TGTGCCAGTAGAAGCCTAGGAGAGCCTCAAGAGACCCAGTACTTC . TRBJ2-5 TRBV19 .
CASSSTGPVNEQFF TGTGCCAGCAGCTCTACGGGACCTGTCAATGAGCAGTTCTTC . TRBJ2-1 TRBV11-3 .
CASSLSRGVEAFF TGTGCCAGCAGCTTATCAAGGGGAGTTGAAGCTTTCTTT few TRBJ1-1 TRBV7-8 .
CASNNQEFGNTIYF TGTGCCAGCAACAACCAGGAGTTTGGAAACACCATATATTTT . TRBJ1-3 TRBV6-5 .
CASSFIRGTEENQPQHF TGTGCCAGCAGTTTCATTAGGGGGACAGAGGAAAATCAGCCCCAGCATTTT . TRBJ1-5 TRBV7-9 TRBD1
CASSQRAGGRGEQFF TGTGCCAGCAGCCAACGAGCGGGAGGGAGAGGTGAGCAGTTCTTC . TRBJ2-1 TRBV3-1/TRBV3-2 TRBD2
CASSSRGAGELFF TGCGCCAGCAGCTCGCGGGGAGCCGGGGAGCTGTTTTTT . TRBJ2-2 TRBV5-1 .
CSGTIGQGSYEQYF TGCAGCGGGACAATCGGACAGGGTAGCTACGAGCAGTACTTC . TRBJ2-7 TRBV29-1 TRBD1
CASSLSVGVGDSYEQYF TGCGCCAGCAGCTTGTCAGTGGGGGTCGGCGACTCCTACGAGCAGTACTTC . TRBJ2-7 TRBV5-1 .
CASSPLRDSYEQYF TGTGCCAGCTCACCACTAAGGGACAGCTACGAGCAGTACTTC . TRBJ2-7 TRBV18 TRBD1
CASSLEGPNTDTQYF TGTGCCAGCAGCTTGGAGGGACCCAACACAGATACGCAGTATTTT . TRBJ2-3 TRBV5-4 .
CASSPLNQVGAQQNTEAFF TGTGCCAGCTCACCACTAAACCAGGTCGGAGCACAACAGAACACTGAAGCTTTCTTT . TRBJ1-1 TRBV18 .
CASSHTKGEGNQPQHF TGCGCCAGCAGCCACACGAAGGGTGAGGGCAATCAGCCCCAGCATTTT . TRBJ1-5 TRBV4-1 .
CASSTRDRGRLDTEAFF TGTGCCAGCAGCACCCGGGACAGGGGAAGGCTGGACACTGAAGCTTTCTTT . TRBJ1-1 TRBV11-2 TRBD1
CASTITTGLTEAFF TGCGCCAGCACCATCACTACTGGCCTCACTGAAGCTTTCTTT . TRBJ1-1 TRBV5-1 .
CASAYDQGVQNGYTF TGTGCCAGCGCATACGACCAGGGGGTTCAGAATGGCTACACCTTC . TRBJ1-2 TRBV18 TRBD1
CSVELVEWDTQYF TGCAGCGTTGAACTAGTGGAATGGGATACGCAGTATTTT . TRBJ2-3 TRBV29-1 .
CASSSGAARGSTPHTDTQYF TGTGCCAGCAGTTCAGGCGCGGCGCGGGGATCAACGCCTCACACAGATACGCAGTATTTT . TRBJ2-3 TRBV28 .
CASSYPARTYEQYF TGTGCCAGCAGTTACCCGGCTAGAACCTACGAGCAGTACTTC . TRBJ2-7 TRBV6-5 .
CASSLGNRERDYEQYF TGTGCCAGCAGCCTAGGTAACCGGGAGAGAGACTACGAGCAGTACTTC . TRBJ2-7 TRBV3-1/TRBV3-2 .
CATSDSGDTQYF TGTGCCACCAGTGATTCTGGAGATACGCAGTATTTT . TRBJ2-3 TRBV24-1 .
CASSPQGFVYEQYF TGTGCCAGCAGCCCCCAGGGGTTCGTCTACGAGCAGTACTTC . TRBJ2-7 TRBV9 .
CSVEGVRGSLGEQYF TGCAGCGTTGAAGGGGTGAGAGGGTCCCTTGGGGAGCAGTACTTC . TRBJ2-7 TRBV29-1 .
CASSSFGTMNTEAFF TGTGCCAGCAGTTCCTTCGGGACCATGAACACTGAAGCTTTCTTT . TRBJ1-1 TRBV27 .
CAISDGLQGAGEETQYF TGTGCCATCAGTGATGGGTTACAGGGGGCCGGGGAGGAGACCCAGTACTTC . TRBJ2-5 TRBV10-3 TRBD1
CASSLQGAGLYEQYF TGTGCCAGCAGTCTCCAGGGGGCTGGTCTCTACGAGCAGTACTTC once TRBJ2-7 TRBV28 TRBD1
CAWSVRSGEGQPQHF TGTGCCTGGAGTGTCAGAAGCGGTGAAGGTCAGCCCCAGCATTTT once TRBJ1-5 TRBV30 .
CASSFGAGGETQYF TGTGCCAGCAGCTTTGGGGCTGGGGGAGAGACCCAGTACTTC . TRBJ2-5 TRBV5-6 .
CSVEEGGTEAFF TGCAGCGTTGAGGAGGGAGGGACTGAAGCTTTCTTT once TRBJ1-1 TRBV29-1 .
CASSLNSGANVLTF TGTGCCAGCTCACTTAACTCTGGGGCCAACGTCCTGACTTTC few TRBJ2-6 TRBV18 .
CAIGQGDGYTF TGTGCCATCGGACAGGGCGATGGCTACACCTTC once TRBJ1-2 TRBV10-3 TRBD1
CASSDLGAGYGYTF TGTGCCAGCAGTGACTTGGGGGCTGGCTATGGCTACACCTTC . TRBJ1-2 TRBV2 .
CASSLGVSRIEQFF TGTGCCAGCAGCTTAGGGGTTTCTAGAATTGAGCAGTTCTTC . TRBJ2-1 TRBV7-3 .
CASSGRDRVAEQYF TGTGCCAGCAGCGGCCGGGACAGGGTGGCCGAGCAGTACTTC . TRBJ2-7 TRBV7-8 TRBD1
CASSQDWGALNSPLHF TGCGCCAGCAGCCAAGATTGGGGGGCCCTTAATTCACCCCTCCACTTT . TRBJ1-6 TRBV4-3 .
CSVGGNNQPQHF TGCAGCGTTGGGGGCAACAATCAGCCCCAGCATTTT . TRBJ1-5 TRBV29-1 .
CASSQLGTVLGYTF TGTGCCAGCAGCCAATTAGGGACAGTCTTAGGCTACACCTTC few TRBJ1-2 TRBV3-1/TRBV3-2 TRBD1
CATSLRDRGYEQYF TGTGCCACCTCCCTCCGGGACAGGGGTTACGAGCAGTACTTC . TRBJ2-7 TRBV27 TRBD1
CASSLGQETQYF TGTGCCAGCAGTTTAGGGCAAGAGACCCAGTACTTC . TRBJ2-5 TRBV12-3/TRBV12-4 .
CASSTTLDTQYF TGCGCCAGCAGCACGACCCTTGATACGCAGTATTTT . TRBJ2-3 TRBV5-1 .
CASSLQGARTEAFF TGTGCCAGCAGCTTACAGGGGGCGAGGACTGAAGCTTTCTTT . TRBJ1-1 TRBV3-1/TRBV3-2 TRBD1
CASKRTGNYGYTF TGCGCCAGCAAAAGGACAGGCAACTATGGCTACACCTTC . TRBJ1-2 TRBV10-2 TRBD1
CAGRPGPNEKLFF TGTGCCGGACGCCCAGGGCCGAATGAAAAACTGTTTTTT . TRBJ1-4 TRBV19 .
CASSLARFSQWDSHSEQYF TGTGCCAGCAGCTTAGCCCGATTCTCCCAGTGGGACAGTCATTCCGAGCAGTACTTC . TRBJ2-7 TRBV11-1 TRBD1
CASSSDSYQETQYF TGTGCCAGCAGTTCCGACAGCTACCAAGAGACCCAGTACTTC . TRBJ2-5 TRBV28 .
CAISKSGGLEFF TGTGCCATCAGTAAAAGCGGGGGCCTTGAGTTCTTC . TRBJ2-1 TRBV10-3 TRBD2
CASSFGGGPETQYF TGTGCCAGCAGTTTTGGTGGCGGGCCGGAGACCCAGTACTTC . TRBJ2-5 TRBV28 .
CASSISPVSGNTIYF TGCGCCAGCAGCATATCACCAGTCTCTGGAAACACCATATATTTT . TRBJ1-3 TRBV5-1 .